A single sample is the source of the 22 T cell receptor beta chains below, sequenced in a study of T cells after yellow fever vaccination. One entry per CDR3 protein, called by TCRdb with MiXCR from the 5' RACE reads. The sample yields under 600,000 distinct CDR3 sequences, 21% seen once. The sequences come from PBMCs, collected more than 20 days after the first yellow fever vaccination. All receptors come from a man between 18 and 35 years old who received the YFV17D yellow fever vaccine.

The gene calls are TRBV2 and TRBJ2-3, with D unclear. The V end was cut by 0 bases, the J end by 0 bases, with 7 bases between. From germline, CDR1 is SNHLY and CDR2 FYNNEI. The CDR3 totals 15 residues. CDR3 residues: CASSEALRSTDTQYF. DNA of the CDR3: TGTGCCAGCAGTGAAGCGCTCAGGAGCACAGATACGCAGTATTTT.

The V call is TRBV9, the J call TRBJ2-2; TRBD2 aligns across 10 bases. The CDR3 contains 16 residues. Germline-derived CDR1 and CDR2 are SGDLS and YYNGEE. The V gene end was trimmed by 4 bases and the J gene end by 1 base; junction bases not matched to a gene: 4. This CDR3 reads CASSPVAGGNTGELFF. Here the CDR3 DNA reads TGTGCCAGCAGCCCGGTAGCGGGGGGGAACACCGGGGAGCTGTTTTTT.

This clonotype has more than one count but fewer than ten. The chain has TRBV20-1 and TRBJ2-7; D remains ambiguous. The CDR3 has 13 amino acids. V lost 3 bases and J lost 5, with 14 bases in between. Germline CDR1 reads DFQATT; CDR2 reads SNEGSKA (reference sequence). The chain's CDR3 is CSASGELFDEQYV. Written as DNA, the CDR3 is TGCAGTGCTAGTGGGGAATTGTTCGACGAGCAGTACGTC.

This chain connects TRBV28 to TRBJ2-1, with D maybe TRBD2 (6 bases). V was shortened by 3 bases and J by 5 bases, with 14 bases between the two germline ends. The length of the CDR3 is 15 residues. CDR1 and CDR2 (germline): MDHEN, SYDVKM. The DNA of the CDR3 is TGTGCCAGCAGTTTGACGGCAGGGAGGAACAATGAGCAGTTCTTC. Residues: CASSLTAGRNNEQFF. Variable domain in full (rest from reference TRBV28 and TRBJ2-1): DVKVTQSSRYLVKRTGEKVFLECVQDMDHENMFWYRQDPGLGLRLIYFSYDVKMKEKGDIPEGYSVSREKKERFSLILESASTNQTSMYLCASSLTAGRNNEQFFGPGTRLTVL.

This clonotype was seen a few times. The chain combines TRBV6-1 with TRBJ2-7, with 9 bases lining up with TRBD1. V lost 5 bases and J lost 4; bases outside the gene matches: 9. Germline V CDR1 and CDR2: MNHNS, SASEGT. The length of the CDR3 is 15 residues. The CDR3 protein is CASSRTGGAPYEQYV. DNA of the CDR3: TGTGCCAGCAGTCGCACAGGGGGCGCCCCGTACGAGCAGTACGTC.

The chain is built from TRBV10-3 and TRBJ2-2; 9 bases are a match to TRBD2. Germline V gene lookup returns CDR1 ENHRY and CDR2 SYGVKD. Unmatched junction bases numbered 2, after V lost 6 bases and J lost 0 bases. This CDR3 has 15 residues. CDR3 protein: CAIRSSGANTGELFF. CDR3 in DNA: TGTGCCATCAGGTCTAGCGGGGCGAACACCGGGGAGCTGTTTTTT.

This clonotype was detected only a few times. The chain is built from TRBV18 and TRBJ1-1, with a possible D match to TRBD1 (5 bases). With 3 bases removed from V and 1 base from J, the gap between germline ends came to 12 bases. The CDR3 totals 15 residues. CDR1 is KGHSH and CDR2 is LQKENI in the germline V gene. The CDR3 DNA sequence: TGTGCCAGCTCACCCTCCGGGACGGGGAACACTGAAGCTTTCTTT. Translation: CASSPSGTGNTEAFF.

Only a few counts were recorded for this clonotype. This may arise from a read error, as a much more abundant clone is one base away. V and J are TRBV7-2 and TRBJ1-1, with D unresolved. The V end lost 2 bases, the J end lost 1 base, and 5 bases lay between the germline ends. The germline gives CDR1 SGHTA, CDR2 FQGNSA. The CDR3 is 13 residues long. This chain's CDR3 is CASSLYENTEAFF. The CDR3 DNA reads as TGTGCCAGCAGCTTATACGAGAACACTGAAGCTTTCTTT. The complete variable domain, with remaining parts taken from reference TRBV7-2 and TRBJ1-1, reads GAGVSQSPSNKVTEKGKDVELRCDPISGHTALYWYRQSLGQGLEFLIYFQGNSAPDKSGLPSDRFSAERTGGSVSTLTIQRTQQEDSAVYLCASSLYENTEAFFGQGTRLTVV.

This clonotype appeared a few times. The rearrangement uses TRBV5-1 and TRBJ1-4; 9 nucleotides line up with TRBD1. The CDR3 is 15 residues long. In germline, CDR1 is SGHRS, CDR2 YFSETQ. Germline trimming cut 1 base from V and 10 bases from J; bases unmatched to any gene: 8. The CDR3 spells CASSLYTGQGGKLFF. The CDR3 bases are TGCGCCAGCAGCTTGTATACGGGACAGGGTGGAAAACTGTTTTTT.

This clonotype came up a few times. This chain connects TRBV4-3 to TRBJ2-7; 10 positions match TRBD1. V shed 4 bases and J 2 bases; nucleotides not matched to a gene: 5. Germline CDR1 and CDR2: LGHNA and YSLEER. This CDR3 contains 15 residues. This chain's CDR3 is CASSRRTGGAYEQYF. The CDR3 bases are TGCGCCAGCAGCCGAAGGACAGGGGGGGCCTACGAGCAGTACTTC.

The chain uses TRBV5-1 and TRBJ2-5, with TRBD1 matching 8 bases. The CDR3 is 15 residues long. V shed 4 bases, J shed 5 bases, and the junction held 10 bases outside the gene matches. Looked up from germline, CDR1 is SGHRS and CDR2 is YFSETQ. CDR3 loop: CASSPRTGWGETQYF. CDR3 DNA: TGCGCCAGCAGCCCCAGGACAGGGTGGGGCGAGACCCAGTACTTC.

The chain combines TRBV5-6 with TRBJ2-5; D is unresolved. There are 17 residues in the CDR3. Trimming shortened V by 2 bases and J by 4 bases, and 21 bases separated the two germline ends. CDR1 SGHDT and CDR2 YYEEEE come from the germline V gene. The CDR3: CASSFRIPPTFGETQYF. The CDR3 DNA follows: TGTGCCAGCAGCTTTCGAATCCCCCCTACTTTCGGAGAGACCCAGTACTTC. Full variable domain (rest looked up from reference TRBV5-6 and TRBJ2-5): DAGVTQSPTHLIKTRGQQVTLRCSPKSGHDTVSWYQQALGQGPQFIFQYYEEEERQRGNFPDRFSGHQFPNYSSELNVNALLLGDSALYLCASSFRIPPTFGETQYFGPGTRLLVL.

This CDR3 is CASSQDGGKASYGYTF. For the CDR3, the DNA is TGCGCCAGCAGCCAAGATGGGGGGAAGGCCTCCTATGGCTACACCTTC. The chain recombines TRBV4-3 with TRBJ1-2, with D possibly matching TRBD1 (5 bases). CDR1 is LGHNA and CDR2 is YSLEER in the germline V gene. V gave up 0 bases and J gave up 4 bases, with 15 bases separating them. The CDR3 consists of 16 residues.

The table lists this clonotype with a few counts. The rearrangement joins TRBV6-2 or TRBV6-3 to TRBJ2-3; D is ambiguous. V lost 6 bases to trimming and J lost 2 bases, with 12 bases between them. CDR1 MNHEY and CDR2 SVGEGT come from the germline V gene. The CDR3 spans 14 residues. The CDR3 coding sequence is TGTGCCAGCAGCCGCAGGCGGCTCACAGATACGCAGTATTTT. The encoded protein is CASSRRRLTDTQYF.

The V gene is TRBV24-1, the J gene TRBJ2-1; TRBD2 aligns across 7 bases. Germline V lookup: CDR1 KGHDR, CDR2 SFDVKD. CDR3 length: 11 amino acids. J gave up 5 bases and V 9 bases, and 0 bases lay outside the gene matches. The CDR3 DNA is TGTGCCACCGGGAGGGACAATGAGCAGTTCTTC. Its translation is CATGRDNEQFF.

The V and J genes are TRBV20-1 and TRBJ1-5; possibly TRBD1 for D (6 bases). V dropped 6 bases and J dropped 3 bases, with 15 bases sitting between them. CDR1 and CDR2 from the germline V gene are DFQATT and SNEGSKA (reference sequence). The CDR3 sequence is 14 residues long. The CDR3: CSATHRQDNQPQHF. Written as DNA, the CDR3 is TGCAGTGCCACGCACCGACAGGACAATCAGCCCCAGCATTTT.

This clonotype was seen only a few times. This rearrangement joins TRBV20-1 to TRBJ2-3, with 8 bases fitting TRBD2. With 0 bases clipped from V and 8 bases from J, the junction kept 7 bases outside the gene matches. CDR1 and CDR2 (germline): DFQATT, SNEGSKA (reference sequence). This CDR3 region has 14 residues. CDR3 DNA: TGCAGTGCTAGAGACGCAATGGCGGGGGGTACGCAGTATTTT. Amino acids: CSARDAMAGGTQYF.

This chain joins TRBV30 and TRBJ2-1, with 7 positions matching TRBD2. Looked up from germline, CDR1 is GTSNPN and CDR2 is SVGIG (reference sequence). The V and J ends lost 4 bases and 7 bases, in that order; junction bases with no gene match: 10. The CDR3 sequence is 14 residues long. Written as DNA, the CDR3 is TGTGCCTGGATCCAGCTGCATAGCGGGAATGAGCAGTTCTTC. This sequence encodes CAWIQLHSGNEQFF. Together with reference TRBV30 and TRBJ2-1, the CDR3 gives the full variable domain: SQTIHQWPATLVQPVGSPLSLECTVEGTSNPNLYWYRQAAGRGLQLLFYSVGIGQISSEVPQNLSASRPQDRQFILSSKKLLLSDSGFYLCAWIQLHSGNEQFFGPGTRLTVL.

This clonotype was seen only a few times. The rearrangement links TRBV13 to TRBJ2-3; 10 nucleotides align to TRBD2. V lost 2 bases, J lost 0 bases, and 5 bases stayed unmatched. The germline V gene encodes CDR1 PRHDT and CDR2 FYEKMQ (reference sequence). The CDR3 sequence is 17 residues long. This CDR3 reads CASSLIAGGSSTDTQYF. The CDR3 coding sequence is TGTGCCAGCAGCTTAATAGCGGGGGGATCTAGCACAGATACGCAGTATTTT.

The CDR3: CASSPDRGYTGELFF. The DNA of the CDR3 is TGTGCCAGCTCACCCGACAGGGGATACACCGGGGAGCTGTTTTTT. The rearrangement joins TRBV18 to TRBJ2-2; 8 bases align to TRBD1. The V segment lost 3 bases and the J segment 3 bases; nucleotides outside the gene matches: 3. This CDR3 contains 15 residues. The germline V gene has CDR1 KGHSH and CDR2 LQKENI.

The J gene is TRBJ1-4, the V gene TRBV2, with D possibly TRBD1 on 6 matching bases. The CDR3 is made up of 15 amino acids. Germline V CDR1 and CDR2: SNHLY, FYNNEI. V lost 5 bases, J lost 3 bases, and 13 bases lay in between. The CDR3 here is CASSPTGAPNEKLFF. DNA for the CDR3: TGTGCCAGCAGTCCCACGGGGGCGCCTAATGAAAAACTGTTTTTT.

The chain is built from TRBV4-3 and TRBJ1-4; no clear D gene. With 0 bases removed from V and 5 bases from J, the gap between germline ends came to 7 bases. Germline V gene data show CDR1 as LGHNA and CDR2 as YSLEER. The CDR3 contains 14 residues. As DNA, the CDR3 is TGCGCCAGCAGCCAAGAACGGTCGAATGAAAAACTGTTTTTT. Its translation: CASSQERSNEKLFF.